This T cell receptor beta chain emerged from a study of STAT3 mutations in large granular lymphocyte leukemia. General study points: In about 30% of the 18 patients, new TCR clonotypes emerged after therapy. In T-cell large granular lymphocyte leukemia, about half of patients showed multiple immunodominant subclonotypes. Clonal expansion was inferred from other time points because no sample existed at each clone's first appearance.

The assay was immunoSEQ multiplex PCR, and TCRdb's table has in-frame clones only and misses some. The sample lists 40,000 to 50,000 clones, about 81% occurring once. Comments on this clone: The antigen is not known.

Germline CDR1 SGHRS, CDR2 YFSETQ. The CDR3 is 15 residues long. V lost 1 base and J lost 1, with 11 bases in between. V usage is TRBV5-1 and J usage is TRBJ1-1; D gene ambiguous. The sample was PBMCs. The source of this sequence is a human donor with T large granular lymphocyte leukemia. Some clones in this sample may be carry-over from other donors' samples. The CDR3 DNA reads as TGCGCCAGCAGCTTGAATATGGGCTGGAACACTGAAGCTTTCTTT. As protein: CASSLNMGWNTEAFF.